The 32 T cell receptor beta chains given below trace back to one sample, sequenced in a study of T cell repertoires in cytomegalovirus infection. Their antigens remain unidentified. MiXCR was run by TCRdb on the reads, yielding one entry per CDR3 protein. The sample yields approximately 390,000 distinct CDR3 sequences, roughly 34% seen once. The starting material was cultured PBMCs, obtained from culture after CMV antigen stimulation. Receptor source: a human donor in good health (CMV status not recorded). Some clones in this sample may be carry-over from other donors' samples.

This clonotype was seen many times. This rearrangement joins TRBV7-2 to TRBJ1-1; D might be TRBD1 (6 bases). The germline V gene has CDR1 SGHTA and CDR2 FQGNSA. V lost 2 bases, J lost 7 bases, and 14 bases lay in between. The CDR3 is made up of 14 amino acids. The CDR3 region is CASSLNRGRGEAFF. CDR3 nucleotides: TGTGCCAGCAGCTTAAATAGGGGGAGAGGTGAAGCTTTCTTT.

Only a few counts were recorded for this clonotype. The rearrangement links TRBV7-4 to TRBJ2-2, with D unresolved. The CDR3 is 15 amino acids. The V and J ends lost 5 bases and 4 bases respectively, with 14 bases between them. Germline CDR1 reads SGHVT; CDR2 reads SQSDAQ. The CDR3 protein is CASSESLPGTGELFF. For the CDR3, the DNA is TGTGCCAGCAGCGAGAGCCTACCTGGCACCGGGGAGCTGTTTTTT.

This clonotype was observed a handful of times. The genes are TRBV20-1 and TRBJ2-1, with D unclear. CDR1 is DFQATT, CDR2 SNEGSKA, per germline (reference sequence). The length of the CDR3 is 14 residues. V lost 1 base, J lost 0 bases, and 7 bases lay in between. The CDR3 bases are TGCAGTGCTAGAGGAACGAGCTCCTACAATGAGCAGTTCTTC. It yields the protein CSARGTSSYNEQFF.

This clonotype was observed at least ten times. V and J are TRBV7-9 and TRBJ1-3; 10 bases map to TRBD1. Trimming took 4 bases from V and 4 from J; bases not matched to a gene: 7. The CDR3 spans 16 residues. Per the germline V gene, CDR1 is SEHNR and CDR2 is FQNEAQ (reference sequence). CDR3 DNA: TGTGCCAGCAGCTCTCGACAGGGGGCGAAGGGAAACACCATATATTTT. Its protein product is CASSSRQGAKGNTIYF. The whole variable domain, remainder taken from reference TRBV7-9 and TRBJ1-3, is DTGVSQNPRHKITKRGQNVTFRCDPISEHNRLYWYRQTLGQGPEFLTYFQNEAQLEKSRLLSDRFSAERPKGSFSTLEIQRTEQGDSAMYLCASSSRQGAKGNTIYFGEGSWLTVV.

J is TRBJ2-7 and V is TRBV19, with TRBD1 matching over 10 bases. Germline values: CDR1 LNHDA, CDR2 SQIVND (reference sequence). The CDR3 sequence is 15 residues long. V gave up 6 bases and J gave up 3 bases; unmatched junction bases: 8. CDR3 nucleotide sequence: TGTGCCAGTAGACCGGGACAGGGGCGAAACTACGAGCAGTACTTC. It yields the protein CASRPGQGRNYEQYF.

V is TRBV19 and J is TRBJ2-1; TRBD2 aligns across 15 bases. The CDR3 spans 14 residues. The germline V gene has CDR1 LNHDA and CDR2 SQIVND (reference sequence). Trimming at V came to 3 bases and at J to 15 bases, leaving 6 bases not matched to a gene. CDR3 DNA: TGTGCCAGTAGTATTGCTGGACTAGCGGGAGGGTTGTTCTTC. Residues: CASSIAGLAGGLFF.

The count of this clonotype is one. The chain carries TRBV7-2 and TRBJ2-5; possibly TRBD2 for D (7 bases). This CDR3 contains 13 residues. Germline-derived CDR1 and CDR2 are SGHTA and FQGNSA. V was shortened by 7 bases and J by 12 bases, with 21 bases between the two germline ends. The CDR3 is CASNWGASGRKYF. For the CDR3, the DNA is TGTGCCAGCAACTGGGGGGCTAGCGGAAGGAAGTACTTC. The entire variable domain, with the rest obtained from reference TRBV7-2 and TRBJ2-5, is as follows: GAGVSQSPSNKVTEKGKDVELRCDPISGHTALYWYRQSLGQGLEFLIYFQGNSAPDKSGLPSDRFSAERTGGSVSTLTIQRTQQEDSAVYLCASNWGASGRKYFGPGTRLLVL.

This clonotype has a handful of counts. The CDR3 region is CASRGTGGQTEAFF. Written as DNA, the CDR3 is TGTGCCAGCAGGGGAACCGGGGGGCAAACTGAAGCTTTCTTT. The chain combines TRBV6-6 with TRBJ1-1; tentative D call: TRBD1 (6 bases). The germline gives CDR1 MNHNY, CDR2 SVGAGI (reference sequence). Trimming shortened V by 6 bases and J by 5 bases, and 16 bases separated the two germline ends. The length of the CDR3 is 14 residues.

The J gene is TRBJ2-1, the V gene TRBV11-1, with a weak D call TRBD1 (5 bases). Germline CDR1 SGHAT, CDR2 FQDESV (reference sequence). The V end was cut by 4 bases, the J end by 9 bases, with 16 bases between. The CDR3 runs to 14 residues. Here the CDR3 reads CASSSGQLPAEQFF. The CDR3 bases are TGTGCCAGCAGCTCCGGACAACTTCCCGCTGAGCAGTTCTTC.

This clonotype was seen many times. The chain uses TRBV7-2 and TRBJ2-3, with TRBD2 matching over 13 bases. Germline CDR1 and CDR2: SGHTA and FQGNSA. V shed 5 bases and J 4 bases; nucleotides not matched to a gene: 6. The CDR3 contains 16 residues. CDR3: CASSTGLAGVADTQYF. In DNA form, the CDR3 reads TGTGCCAGCAGCACTGGACTAGCGGGAGTCGCAGATACGCAGTATTTT.

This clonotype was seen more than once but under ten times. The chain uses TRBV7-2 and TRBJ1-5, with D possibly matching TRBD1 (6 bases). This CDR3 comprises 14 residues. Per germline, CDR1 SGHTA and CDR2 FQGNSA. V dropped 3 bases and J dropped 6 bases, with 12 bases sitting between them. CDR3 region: CASSLDSPGQPQHF. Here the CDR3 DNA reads TGTGCCAGCAGCTTGGACAGTCCGGGTCAGCCCCAGCATTTT.

The CDR3 DNA sequence: TGCGCCAGCAGCCCGGCGGCAGGAGGGGAAGGAAACACCATATATTTT. This gives the protein CASSPAAGGEGNTIYF. The rearrangement joins TRBV5-1 to TRBJ1-3; perhaps TRBD1 as D (5 bases). Looked up from germline, CDR1 is SGHRS and CDR2 is YFSETQ. V shed 4 bases and J shed 4 bases, with 18 bases lying between them. The CDR3 spans 16 residues.

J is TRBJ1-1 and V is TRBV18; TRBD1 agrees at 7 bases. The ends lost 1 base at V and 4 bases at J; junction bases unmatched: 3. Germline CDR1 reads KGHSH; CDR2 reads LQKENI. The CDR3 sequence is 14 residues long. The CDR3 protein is CASSPRDRVTEAFF. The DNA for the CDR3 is TGTGCCAGCTCACCACGAGACAGGGTCACTGAAGCTTTCTTT.

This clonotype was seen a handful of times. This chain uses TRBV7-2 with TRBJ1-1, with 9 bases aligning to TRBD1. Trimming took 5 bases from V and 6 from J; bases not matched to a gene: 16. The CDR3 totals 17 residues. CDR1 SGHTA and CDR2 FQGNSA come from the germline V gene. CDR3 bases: TGTGCCAGCAGCCGTACAGGGGGCCTAACGTCCGTAGCTGAAGCTTTCTTT. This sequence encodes CASSRTGGLTSVAEAFF.

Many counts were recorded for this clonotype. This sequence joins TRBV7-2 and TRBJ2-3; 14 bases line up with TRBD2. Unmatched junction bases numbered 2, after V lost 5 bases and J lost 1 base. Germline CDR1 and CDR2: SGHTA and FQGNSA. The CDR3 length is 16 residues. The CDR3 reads CASSRGLAGGTDTQYF. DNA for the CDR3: TGTGCCAGCAGCCGGGGACTAGCGGGAGGCACAGATACGCAGTATTTT.

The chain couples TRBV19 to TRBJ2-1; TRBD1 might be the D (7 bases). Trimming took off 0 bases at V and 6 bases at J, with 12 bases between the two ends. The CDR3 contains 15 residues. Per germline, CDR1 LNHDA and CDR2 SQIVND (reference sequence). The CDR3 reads CASSIDPQGGNEQFF. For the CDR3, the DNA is TGTGCCAGTAGTATAGATCCTCAGGGGGGCAATGAGCAGTTCTTC.

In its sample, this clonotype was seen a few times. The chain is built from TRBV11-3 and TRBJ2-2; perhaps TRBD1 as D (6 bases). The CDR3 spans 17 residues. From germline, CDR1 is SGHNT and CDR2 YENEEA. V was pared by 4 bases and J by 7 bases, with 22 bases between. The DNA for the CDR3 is TGTGCCAGCAGCTCACCCCAGGGGATTATGGGGAACGGGGAGCTGTTTTTT. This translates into CASSSPQGIMGNGELFF.

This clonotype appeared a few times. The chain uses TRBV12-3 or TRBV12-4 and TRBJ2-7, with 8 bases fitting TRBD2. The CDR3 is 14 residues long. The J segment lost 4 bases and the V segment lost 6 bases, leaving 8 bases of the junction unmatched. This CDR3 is CASSRYPSGYEQYV. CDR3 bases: TGTGCCAGCAGCCGATATCCTAGCGGGTACGAGCAGTACGTC.

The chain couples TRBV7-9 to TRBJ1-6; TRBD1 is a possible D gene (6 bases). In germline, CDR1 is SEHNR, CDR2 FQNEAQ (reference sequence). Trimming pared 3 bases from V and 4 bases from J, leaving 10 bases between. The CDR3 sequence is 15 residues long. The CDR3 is CASSFRDTYNSPLHF. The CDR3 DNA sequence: TGTGCCAGCAGCTTCCGGGACACGTATAATTCACCCCTCCACTTT.

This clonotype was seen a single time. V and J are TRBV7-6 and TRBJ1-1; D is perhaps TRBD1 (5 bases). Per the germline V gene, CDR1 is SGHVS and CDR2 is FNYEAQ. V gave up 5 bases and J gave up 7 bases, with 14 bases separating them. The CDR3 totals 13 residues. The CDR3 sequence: CASSLQAMGEAFF. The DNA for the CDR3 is TGTGCCAGCAGCCTACAGGCGATGGGTGAAGCTTTCTTT.

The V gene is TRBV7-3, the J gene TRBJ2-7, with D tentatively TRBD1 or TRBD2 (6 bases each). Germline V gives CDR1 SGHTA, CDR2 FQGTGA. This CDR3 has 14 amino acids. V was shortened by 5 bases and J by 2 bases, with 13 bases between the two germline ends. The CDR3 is CASSGGGGAYEQYF. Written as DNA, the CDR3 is TGTGCCAGCAGCGGAGGAGGGGGTGCCTACGAGCAGTACTTC.

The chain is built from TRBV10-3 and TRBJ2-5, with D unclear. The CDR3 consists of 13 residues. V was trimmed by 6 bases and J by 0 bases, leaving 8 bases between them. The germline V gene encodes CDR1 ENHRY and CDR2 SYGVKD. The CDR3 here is CAISRQDQETQYF. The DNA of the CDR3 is TGTGCCATCAGCCGGCAAGACCAAGAGACCCAGTACTTC.

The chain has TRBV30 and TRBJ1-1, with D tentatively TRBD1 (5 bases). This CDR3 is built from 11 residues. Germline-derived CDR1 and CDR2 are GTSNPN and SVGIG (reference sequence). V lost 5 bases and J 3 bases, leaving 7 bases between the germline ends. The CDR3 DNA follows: TGTGCCTGGTCGGGGCACACTGAAGCTTTCTTT. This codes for CAWSGHTEAFF.

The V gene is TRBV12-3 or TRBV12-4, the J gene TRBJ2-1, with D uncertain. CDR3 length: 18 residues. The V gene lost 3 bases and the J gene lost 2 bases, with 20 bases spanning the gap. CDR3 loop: CASSLDDFLLQTYNEQFF. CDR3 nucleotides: TGTGCCAGCAGTTTGGATGATTTTTTACTCCAGACCTACAATGAGCAGTTCTTC.

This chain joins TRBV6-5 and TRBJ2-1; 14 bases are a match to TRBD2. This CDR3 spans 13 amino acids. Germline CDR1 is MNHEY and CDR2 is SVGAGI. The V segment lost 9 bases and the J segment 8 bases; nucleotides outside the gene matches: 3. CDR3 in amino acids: CASGTSGSYEQFF. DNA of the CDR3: TGTGCCAGTGGGACTAGCGGGAGCTATGAGCAGTTCTTC.

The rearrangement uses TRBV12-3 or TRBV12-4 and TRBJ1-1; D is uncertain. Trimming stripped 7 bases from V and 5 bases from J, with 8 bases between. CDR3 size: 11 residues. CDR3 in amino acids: CASKSGTEAFF. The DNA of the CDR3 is TGTGCCAGCAAGTCGGGGACTGAAGCTTTCTTT.

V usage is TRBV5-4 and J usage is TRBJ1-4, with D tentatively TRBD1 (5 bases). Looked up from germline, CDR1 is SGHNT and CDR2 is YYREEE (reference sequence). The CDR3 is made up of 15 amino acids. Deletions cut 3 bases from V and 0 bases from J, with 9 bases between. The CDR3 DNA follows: TGTGCCAGCAGCTCACAGGATTCAACTAATGAAAAACTGTTTTTT. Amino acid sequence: CASSSQDSTNEKLFF.

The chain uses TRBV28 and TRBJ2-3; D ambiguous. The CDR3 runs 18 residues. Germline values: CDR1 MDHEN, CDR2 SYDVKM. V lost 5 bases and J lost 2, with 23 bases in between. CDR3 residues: CASSLPGRLSRPTDTQYF. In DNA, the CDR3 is TGTGCCAGCAGTCTTCCCGGACGGCTATCGAGACCCACAGATACGCAGTATTTT.

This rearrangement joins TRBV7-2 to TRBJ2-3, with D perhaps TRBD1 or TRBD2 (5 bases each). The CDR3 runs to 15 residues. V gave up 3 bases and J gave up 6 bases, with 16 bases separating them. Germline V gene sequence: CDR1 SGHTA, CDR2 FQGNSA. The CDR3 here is CASSLSGAQRDTQYF. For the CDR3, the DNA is TGTGCCAGCAGCTTGTCCGGGGCCCAGAGGGATACGCAGTATTTT.

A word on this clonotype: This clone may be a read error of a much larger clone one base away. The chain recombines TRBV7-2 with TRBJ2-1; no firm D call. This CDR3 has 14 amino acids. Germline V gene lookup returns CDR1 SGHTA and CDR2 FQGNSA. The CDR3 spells CASSRSNEDPEQLF. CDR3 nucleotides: TGTGCCAGCAGCCGATCTAACGAGGACCCCGAGCAGTTGTTC.

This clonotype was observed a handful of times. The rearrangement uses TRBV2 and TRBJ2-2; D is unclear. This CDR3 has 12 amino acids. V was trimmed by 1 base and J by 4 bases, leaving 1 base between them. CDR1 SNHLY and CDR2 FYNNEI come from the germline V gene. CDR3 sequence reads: CASSEGTGELFF. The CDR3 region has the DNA TGTGCCAGCAGTGAAGGCACCGGGGAGCTGTTTTTT.

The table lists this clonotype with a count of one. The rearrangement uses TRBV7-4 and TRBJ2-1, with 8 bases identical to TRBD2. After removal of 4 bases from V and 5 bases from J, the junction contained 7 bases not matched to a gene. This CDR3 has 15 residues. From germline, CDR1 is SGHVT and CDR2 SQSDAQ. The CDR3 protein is CASSSSGSGNNEQFF. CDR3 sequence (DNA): TGTGCCAGCAGCTCCTCGGGTAGCGGGAACAATGAGCAGTTCTTC.